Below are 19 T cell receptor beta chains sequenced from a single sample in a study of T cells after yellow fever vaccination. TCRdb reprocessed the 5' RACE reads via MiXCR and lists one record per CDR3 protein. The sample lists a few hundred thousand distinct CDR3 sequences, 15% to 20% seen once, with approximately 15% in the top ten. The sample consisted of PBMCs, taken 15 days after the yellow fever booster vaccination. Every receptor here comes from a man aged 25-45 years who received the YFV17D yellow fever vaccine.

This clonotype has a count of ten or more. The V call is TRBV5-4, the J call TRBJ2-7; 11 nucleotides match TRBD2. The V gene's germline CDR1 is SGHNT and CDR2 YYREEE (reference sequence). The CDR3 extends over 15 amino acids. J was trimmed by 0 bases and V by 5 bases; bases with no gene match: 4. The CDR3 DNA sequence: TGTGCCAGCAGTTGGACTAGCGGGTCCTCCTACGAGCAGTACTTC. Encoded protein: CASSWTSGSSYEQYF.

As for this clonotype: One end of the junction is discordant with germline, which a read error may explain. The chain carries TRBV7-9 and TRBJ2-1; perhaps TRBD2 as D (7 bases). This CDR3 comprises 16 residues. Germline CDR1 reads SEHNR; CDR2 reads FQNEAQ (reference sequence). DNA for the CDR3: TGTGCCAGCAGCTTAGGGGGGGGCGTCTCCAACAATGAGCAGTTCTTC. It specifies CASSLGGGVSNNEQFF.

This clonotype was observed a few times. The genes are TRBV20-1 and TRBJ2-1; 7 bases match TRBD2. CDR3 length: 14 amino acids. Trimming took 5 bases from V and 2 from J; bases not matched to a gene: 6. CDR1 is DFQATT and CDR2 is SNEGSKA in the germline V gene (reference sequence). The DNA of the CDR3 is TGCAGTGCTTCCCCGGCGGGAGCCTACAATGAGCAGTTCTTC. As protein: CSASPAGAYNEQFF.

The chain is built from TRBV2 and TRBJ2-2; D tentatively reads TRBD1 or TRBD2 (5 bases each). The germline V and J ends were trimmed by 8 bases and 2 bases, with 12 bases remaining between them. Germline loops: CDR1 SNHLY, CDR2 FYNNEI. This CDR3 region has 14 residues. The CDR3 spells CASAPGANTGELFF. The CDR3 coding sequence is TGTGCCAGCGCCCCCGGGGCTAACACCGGGGAGCTGTTTTTT.

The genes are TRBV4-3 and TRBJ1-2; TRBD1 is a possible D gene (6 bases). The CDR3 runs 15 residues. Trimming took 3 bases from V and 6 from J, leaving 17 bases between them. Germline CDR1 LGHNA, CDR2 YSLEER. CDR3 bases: TGCGCCAGCAGCCAGGGAGAACAGGGTAAAGATGGCTACACCTTC. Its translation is CASSQGEQGKDGYTF.

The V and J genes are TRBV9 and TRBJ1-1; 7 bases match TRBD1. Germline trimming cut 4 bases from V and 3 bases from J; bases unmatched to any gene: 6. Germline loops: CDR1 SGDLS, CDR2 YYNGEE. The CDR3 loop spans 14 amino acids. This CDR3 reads CASSKRGQDTEAFF. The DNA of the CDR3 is TGTGCCAGCAGCAAAAGGGGGCAGGACACTGAAGCTTTCTTT.

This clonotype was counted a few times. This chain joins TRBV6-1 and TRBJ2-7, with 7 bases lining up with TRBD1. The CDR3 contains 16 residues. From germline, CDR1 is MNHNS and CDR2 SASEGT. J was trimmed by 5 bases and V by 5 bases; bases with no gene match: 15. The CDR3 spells CASSRGQVRGPHEQYF. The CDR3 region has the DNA TGTGCCAGCAGTAGGGGCCAAGTGAGGGGGCCACACGAGCAGTACTTC.

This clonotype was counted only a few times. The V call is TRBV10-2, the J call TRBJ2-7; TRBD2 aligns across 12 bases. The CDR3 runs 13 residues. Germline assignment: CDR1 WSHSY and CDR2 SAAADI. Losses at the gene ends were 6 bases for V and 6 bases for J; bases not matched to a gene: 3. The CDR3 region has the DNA TGCGCCAGCAGCTCTAGCGGGAGGGGCGAGCAGTACTTC. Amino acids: CASSSSGRGEQYF.

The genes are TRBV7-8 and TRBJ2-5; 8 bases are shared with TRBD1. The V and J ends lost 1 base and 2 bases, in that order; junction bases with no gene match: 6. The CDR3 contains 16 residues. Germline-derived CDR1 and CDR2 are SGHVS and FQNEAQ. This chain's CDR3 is CASSLVPGGNQETQYF. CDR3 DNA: TGTGCCAGCAGCTTAGTTCCAGGGGGCAATCAAGAGACCCAGTACTTC.

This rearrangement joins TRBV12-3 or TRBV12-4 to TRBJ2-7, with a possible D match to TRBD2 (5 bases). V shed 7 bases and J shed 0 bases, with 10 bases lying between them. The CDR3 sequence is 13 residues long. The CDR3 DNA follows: TGTGCCAGCACTCGGACTTCCTCCTACGAGCAGTACTTC. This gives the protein CASTRTSSYEQYF.

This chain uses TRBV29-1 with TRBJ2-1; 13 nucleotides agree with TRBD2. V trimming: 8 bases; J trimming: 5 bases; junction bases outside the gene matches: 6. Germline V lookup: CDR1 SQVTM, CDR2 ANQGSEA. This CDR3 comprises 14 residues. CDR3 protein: CSTRTSGGDNEQFF. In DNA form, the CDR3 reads TGCAGCACTCGGACTAGCGGGGGAGACAATGAGCAGTTCTTC.

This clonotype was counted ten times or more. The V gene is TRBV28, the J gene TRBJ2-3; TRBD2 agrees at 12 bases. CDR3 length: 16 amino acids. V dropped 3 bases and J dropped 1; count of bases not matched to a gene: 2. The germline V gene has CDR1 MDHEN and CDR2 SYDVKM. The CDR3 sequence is CASSFSSGRGTDTQYF. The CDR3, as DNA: TGTGCCAGCAGTTTCTCTAGCGGGAGGGGCACAGATACGCAGTATTTT.

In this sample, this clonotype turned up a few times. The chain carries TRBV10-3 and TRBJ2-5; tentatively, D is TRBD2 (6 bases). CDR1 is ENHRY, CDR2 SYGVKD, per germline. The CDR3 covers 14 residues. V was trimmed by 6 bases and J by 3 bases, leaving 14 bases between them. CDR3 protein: CAISPTLAEETQYF. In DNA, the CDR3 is TGTGCCATCAGCCCGACTTTAGCGGAAGAGACCCAGTACTTC.

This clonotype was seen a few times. CDR3 nucleotides: TGCGCCAGCAGCCAAGGACACAGGGTCCAAGAGACCCAGTACTTC. Translating it yields CASSQGHRVQETQYF. This chain links TRBV5-1 with TRBJ2-5, with D tentatively TRBD1 (6 bases). The CDR3 totals 15 residues. With 4 bases removed from V and 1 base from J, the gap between germline ends came to 14 bases. CDR1 SGHRS and CDR2 YFSETQ come from the germline V gene. Full variable domain (missing parts from reference TRBV5-1 and TRBJ2-5): KAGVTQTPRYLIKTRGQQVTLSCSPISGHRSVSWYQQTPGQGLQFLFEYFSETQRNKGNFPGRFSGRQFSNSRSEMNVSTLELGDSALYLCASSQGHRVQETQYFGPGTRLLVL.

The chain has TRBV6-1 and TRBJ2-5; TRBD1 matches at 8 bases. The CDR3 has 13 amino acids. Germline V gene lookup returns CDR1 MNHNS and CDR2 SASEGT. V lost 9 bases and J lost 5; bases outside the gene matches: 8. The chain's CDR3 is CASTGQGGETQYF. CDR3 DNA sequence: TGTGCCAGTACAGGACAGGGCGGTGAGACCCAGTACTTC.

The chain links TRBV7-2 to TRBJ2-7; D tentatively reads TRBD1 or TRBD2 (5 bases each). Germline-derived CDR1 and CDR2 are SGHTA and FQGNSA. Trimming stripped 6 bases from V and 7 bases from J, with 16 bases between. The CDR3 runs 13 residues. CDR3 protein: CASRLDGASEQYF. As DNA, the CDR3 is TGTGCCAGCAGACTGGACGGGGCAAGTGAGCAGTACTTC.

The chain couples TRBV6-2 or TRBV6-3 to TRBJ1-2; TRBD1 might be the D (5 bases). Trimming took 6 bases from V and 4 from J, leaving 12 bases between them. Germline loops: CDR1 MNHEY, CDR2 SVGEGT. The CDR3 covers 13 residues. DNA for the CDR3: TGTGCCAGCAGGATGCGGAGGGGCTATGGCTACACCTTC. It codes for CASRMRRGYGYTF.

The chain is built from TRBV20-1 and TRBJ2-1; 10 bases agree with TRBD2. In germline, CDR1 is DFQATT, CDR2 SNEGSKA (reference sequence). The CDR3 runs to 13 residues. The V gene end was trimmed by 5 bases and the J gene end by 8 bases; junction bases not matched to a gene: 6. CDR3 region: CSAPLAGVHEQFF. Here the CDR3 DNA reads TGCAGTGCTCCTCTAGCGGGAGTCCATGAGCAGTTCTTC.

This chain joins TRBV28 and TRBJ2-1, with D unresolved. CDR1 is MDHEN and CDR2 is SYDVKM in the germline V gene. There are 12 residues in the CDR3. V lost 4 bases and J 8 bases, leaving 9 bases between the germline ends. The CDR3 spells CASSSPTYEQFF. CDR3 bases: TGTGCCAGCAGTTCCCCAACTTATGAGCAGTTCTTC.